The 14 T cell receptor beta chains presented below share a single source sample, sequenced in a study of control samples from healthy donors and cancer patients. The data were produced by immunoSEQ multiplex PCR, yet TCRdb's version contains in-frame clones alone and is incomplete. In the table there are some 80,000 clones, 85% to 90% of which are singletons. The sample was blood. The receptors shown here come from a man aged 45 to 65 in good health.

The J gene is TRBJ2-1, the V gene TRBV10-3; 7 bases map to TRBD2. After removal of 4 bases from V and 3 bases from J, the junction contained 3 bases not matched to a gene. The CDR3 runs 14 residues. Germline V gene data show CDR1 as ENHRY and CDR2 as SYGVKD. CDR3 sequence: CAISAGLDYNEQFF. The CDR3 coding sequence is TGTGCCATCAGTGCAGGACTAGACTACAATGAGCAGTTCTTC.

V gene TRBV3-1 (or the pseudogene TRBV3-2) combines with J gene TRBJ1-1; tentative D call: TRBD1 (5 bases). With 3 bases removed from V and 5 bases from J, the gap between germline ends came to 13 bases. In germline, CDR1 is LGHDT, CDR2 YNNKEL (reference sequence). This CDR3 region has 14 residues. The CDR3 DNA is TGTGCCAGCAGCCAGGGGATGGGGCAAACTGAAGCTTTCTTT. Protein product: CASSQGMGQTEAFF.

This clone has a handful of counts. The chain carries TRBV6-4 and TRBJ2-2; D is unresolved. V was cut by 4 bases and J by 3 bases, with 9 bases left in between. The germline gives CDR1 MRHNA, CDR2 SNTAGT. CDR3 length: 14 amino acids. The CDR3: CASSVGGDTGELFF. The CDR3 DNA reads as TGTGCCAGCAGTGTTGGTGGGGACACCGGGGAGCTGTTTTTT.

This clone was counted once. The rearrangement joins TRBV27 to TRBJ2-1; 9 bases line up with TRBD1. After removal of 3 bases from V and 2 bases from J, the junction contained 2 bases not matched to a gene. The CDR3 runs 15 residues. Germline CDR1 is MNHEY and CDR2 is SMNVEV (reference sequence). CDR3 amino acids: CASSFYRGPYNEQFF. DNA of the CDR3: TGTGCCAGCAGTTTCTACAGGGGGCCCTACAATGAGCAGTTCTTC.

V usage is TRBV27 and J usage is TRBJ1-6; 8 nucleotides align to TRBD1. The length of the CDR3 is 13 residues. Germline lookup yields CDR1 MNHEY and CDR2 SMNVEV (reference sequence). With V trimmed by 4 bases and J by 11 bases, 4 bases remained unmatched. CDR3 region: CASSSDRVAPLHF. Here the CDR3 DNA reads TGTGCCAGCAGTTCGGACAGGGTGGCACCCCTCCACTTT.

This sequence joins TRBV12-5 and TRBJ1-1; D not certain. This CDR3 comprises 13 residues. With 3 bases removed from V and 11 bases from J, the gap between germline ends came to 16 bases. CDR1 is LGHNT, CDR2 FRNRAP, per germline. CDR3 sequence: CASGFAQAGWAFF. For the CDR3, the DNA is TGTGCTAGTGGTTTCGCCCAGGCGGGGTGGGCTTTCTTT. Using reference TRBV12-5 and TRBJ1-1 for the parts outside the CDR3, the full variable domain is DARVTQTPRHKVTEMGQEVTMRCQPILGHNTVFWYRQTMMQGLELLAYFRNRAPLDDSGMPKDRFSAEMPDATLATLKIQPSEPRDSAVYFCASGFAQAGWAFFGQGTRLTVV.

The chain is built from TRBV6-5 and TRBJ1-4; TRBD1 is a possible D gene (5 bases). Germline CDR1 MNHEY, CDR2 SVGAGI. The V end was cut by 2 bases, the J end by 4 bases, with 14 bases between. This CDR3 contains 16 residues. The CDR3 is CASSYGQVGGNEKLFF. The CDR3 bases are TGTGCCAGCAGTTACGGGCAAGTTGGGGGTAATGAAAAACTGTTTTTT.

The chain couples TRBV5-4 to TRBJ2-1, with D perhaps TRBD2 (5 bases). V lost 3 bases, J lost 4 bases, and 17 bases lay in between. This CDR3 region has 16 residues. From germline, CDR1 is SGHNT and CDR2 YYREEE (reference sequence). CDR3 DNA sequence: TGTGCCAGCAGCTCCCCGCCCCAGCGGACGTACAATGAGCAGTTCTTC. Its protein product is CASSSPPQRTYNEQFF. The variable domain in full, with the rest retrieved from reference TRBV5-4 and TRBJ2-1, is ETGVTQSPTHLIKTRGQQVTLRCSSQSGHNTVSWYQQALGQGPQFIFQYYREEENGRGNFPPRFSGLQFPNYSSELNVNALELDDSALYLCASSSPPQRTYNEQFFGPGTRLTVL.

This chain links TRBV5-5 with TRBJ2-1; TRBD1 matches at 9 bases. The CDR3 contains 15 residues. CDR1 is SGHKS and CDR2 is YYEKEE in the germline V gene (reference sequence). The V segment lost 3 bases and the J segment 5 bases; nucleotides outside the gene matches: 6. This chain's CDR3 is CASSWGTGFDNEQFF. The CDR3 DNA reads TGTGCCAGCAGCTGGGGGACAGGGTTTGACAATGAGCAGTTCTTC. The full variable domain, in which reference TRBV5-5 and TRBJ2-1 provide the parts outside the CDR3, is DAGVTQSPTHLIKTRGQQVTLRCSPISGHKSVSWYQQVLGQGPQFIFQYYEKEERGRGNFPDRFSARQFPNYSSELNVNALLLGDSALYLCASSWGTGFDNEQFFGPGTRLTVL.

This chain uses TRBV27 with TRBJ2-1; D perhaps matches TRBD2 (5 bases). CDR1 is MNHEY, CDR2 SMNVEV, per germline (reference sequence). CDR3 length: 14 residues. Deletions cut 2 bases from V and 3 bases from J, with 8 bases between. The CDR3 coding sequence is TGTGCCAGCAGTTTAAGAGGACTCTACAATGAGCAGTTCTTC. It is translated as CASSLRGLYNEQFF.

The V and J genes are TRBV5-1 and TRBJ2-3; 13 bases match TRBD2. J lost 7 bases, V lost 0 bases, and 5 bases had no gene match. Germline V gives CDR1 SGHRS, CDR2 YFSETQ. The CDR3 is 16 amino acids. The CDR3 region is CASSLEGLAGVNTQYF. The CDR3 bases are TGCGCCAGCAGCTTGGAAGGACTAGCGGGAGTGAATACGCAGTATTTT.

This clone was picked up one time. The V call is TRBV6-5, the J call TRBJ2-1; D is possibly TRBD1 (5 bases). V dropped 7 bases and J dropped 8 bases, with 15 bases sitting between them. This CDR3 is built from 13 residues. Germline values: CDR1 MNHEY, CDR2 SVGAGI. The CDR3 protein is CASTGWGRDEQFF. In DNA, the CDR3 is TGTGCCAGCACTGGTTGGGGCAGAGATGAGCAGTTCTTC.

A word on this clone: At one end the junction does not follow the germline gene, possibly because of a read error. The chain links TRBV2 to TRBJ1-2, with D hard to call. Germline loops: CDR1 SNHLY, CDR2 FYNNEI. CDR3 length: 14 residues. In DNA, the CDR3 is TGTGCCAGCAGGGAAGTCCTGGCGGGCTATGGCTACACCTTC. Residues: CASREVLAGYGYTF.

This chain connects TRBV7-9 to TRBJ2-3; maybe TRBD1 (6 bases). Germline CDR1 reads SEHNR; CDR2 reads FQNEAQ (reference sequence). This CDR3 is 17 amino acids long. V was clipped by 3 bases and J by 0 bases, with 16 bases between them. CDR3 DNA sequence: TGTGCCAGCAGCTTCCCTCGTGGGGACACTAGCACAGATACGCAGTATTTT. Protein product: CASSFPRGDTSTDTQYF.